These T cell receptor beta chains were read from a single sample in a study of blood T cell repertoires in COVID-19. Clones were sequenced by immunoSEQ multiplex PCR, and TCRdb holds only the in-frame ones, with some missing. The sample includes some 130,000 clones, 86% seen only once; the top ten take about 4.1%. Sequenced material: PBMCs or T cells enriched from blood (not recorded which). These receptors were obtained from a man aged 50-60 years who had recovered from COVID-19. Both conserved end residues are part of each CDR3. A D gene is named only where the DNA matches it firmly. A clone size is listed for some rows: how often the clone was seen (once, few, many), or a class if it is expanded.

TGTGCCAGCAGTACAGGGATCGGTGGCTACACCTTC	CASSTGIGGYTF	TRBV28	-	TRBJ1-2	-
TGTGCCAGCAGTCAGCAGGGGGCCCTGAATCAGCCCCAGCATTTT	CASSQQGALNQPQHF	TRBV6-6	TRBD1	TRBJ1-5	-
TGCGCCAGCAGTGAGTATACAAGACAAGAGACCCAGTACTTC	CASSEYTRQETQYF	TRBV10-2	-	TRBJ2-5	-
TGTGCCAGCAGCTTAGTTGGGACTAGCGGGCTGAACGAGCAGTACTTC	CASSLVGTSGLNEQYF	TRBV7-2	TRBD2	TRBJ2-7	-
TGTGCCAGCTCAACCGGGACAGGCGCGGGCACTGAAGCTTTCTTT	CASSTGTGAGTEAFF	TRBV18	TRBD1	TRBJ1-1	-
TGTGCCTCCACGGCAGGGGGTCATGAAAAACTGTTTTTT	CASTAGGHEKLFF	TRBV18	TRBD1	TRBJ1-4	-
TGTGCCAGCAGTTCGCCGGGACAGGGGAACACTGAAGCTTTCTTT	CASSSPGQGNTEAFF	TRBV28	TRBD1	TRBJ1-1	-
TGTGCCACCAGCAGAGATCCGGGGATTGGTCAGCCCCAGCATTTT	CATSRDPGIGQPQHF	TRBV15	-	TRBJ1-5	-
TGTGCCTGGAGTAACAGGGGGAGCACAGATACGCAGTATTTT	CAWSNRGSTDTQYF	TRBV30	TRBD1	TRBJ2-3	-
TGTGCCACCAGTGTAGGACTAGCGGAATACAATGAGCAGTTCTTC	CATSVGLAEYNEQFF	TRBV24-1	TRBD2	TRBJ2-1	-
TGTGCCAGCAGAGGACAGATTTCCACCGGGGAGCTGTTTTTT	CASRGQISTGELFF	TRBV9	-	TRBJ2-2	-
TGTGCCAGCAGAATGGGCGGGGCGGGTAATGAAAAACTGTTTTTT	CASRMGGAGNEKLFF	TRBV28	-	TRBJ1-4	once
TGTGCCAGCAGCTTAGTAACAGATTACAATGAGCAGTTCTTC	CASSLVTDYNEQFF	TRBV7-9	-	TRBJ2-1	-
TGTGCCAGTGGATTTGGGGGGGTGCACACTGAAGCTTTCTTT	CASGFGGVHTEAFF	TRBV6-5	-	TRBJ1-1	-
TGTGCCAGCAGCTCGGAGACAGGGGGGAACATTCAGTACTTC	CASSSETGGNIQYF	TRBV5-6	TRBD1	TRBJ2-4	few
TGCGCCAGCAGCTTGAATCTAGCGGGAGTTAATGAGCAGTTCTTC	CASSLNLAGVNEQFF	TRBV5-1	TRBD2	TRBJ2-1	-
TGTGCCAGCTCCATGGTGGGGACTAGCCCCTACAATGAGCAGTTCTTC	CASSMVGTSPYNEQFF	TRBV18	TRBD2	TRBJ2-1	-
TGTGCCAGCAGCGTAGAGTCGGGGGGGACTGAAGCTTTCTTT	CASSVESGGTEAFF	TRBV9	-	TRBJ1-1	-
TGCGCCAGCAGCCAAGAATCGGATCGAGCGGGGGGAAACACAGATACGCAGTATTTT	CASSQESDRAGGNTDTQYF	TRBV4-3	TRBD2	TRBJ2-3	-
TGTGCCACCAGTGATTCGCCATGGACGGGGACCGGGGAGCTGTTTTTT	CATSDSPWTGTGELFF	TRBV24-1	-	TRBJ2-2	once
TGTGCCAGCAGTGGAAGGATAGCGGGGCAAGAGACCCAGTACTTC	CASSGRIAGQETQYF	TRBV2	TRBD2	TRBJ2-5	-
TGTGCCAGTAGTATTCCGGACAGAGAATTCTATGGCTACACCTTC	CASSIPDREFYGYTF	TRBV19	-	TRBJ1-2	-
TGTGCCAGCAGTCTTCCGGGACAGGGGGGCAATGAGCAGTTCTTC	CASSLPGQGGNEQFF	TRBV7-3	TRBD1	TRBJ2-1	-
TGTGCCAGCAGTTTCCCGGATGGGAGAAACACTGAAGCTTTCTTT	CASSFPDGRNTEAFF	TRBV28	-	TRBJ1-1	-
TGTGCCAGCAGCAAAAGTAAAGCTCCATCAGGCTACACCTTC	CASSKSKAPSGYTF	TRBV21-1	-	TRBJ1-2	-
TGTGCCAGCGCCCCCGGGGGGGTTCTTGGGGGGCAGTTCTTC	CASAPGGVLGGQFF	TRBV27	TRBD2	TRBJ2-1	-
TGTGCCAGCTCAACCGGACTAGCGGGAGGAGATACGCAGTATTTT	CASSTGLAGGDTQYF	TRBV18	TRBD2	TRBJ2-3	-
TGCGCCAGCAGCCGGTTGTTCAGGGGGAATTCACCCCTCCACTTT	CASSRLFRGNSPLHF	TRBV4-3	TRBD1	TRBJ1-6	-
TGCGCCAGCAGCCAAGATATCGCGGGACTAGCCAAGAATGAGCAGTTCTTC	CASSQDIAGLAKNEQFF	TRBV4-1	TRBD2	TRBJ2-1	-
TGTGCCAGCAGCCTAGCGGGGGTACGCACAGATACGCAGTATTTT	CASSLAGVRTDTQYF	TRBV7-3	TRBD2	TRBJ2-3	-
TGTGCCAGCACCCCGTACCAAGAGACCCAGTACTTC	CASTPYQETQYF	TRBV7-2	-	TRBJ2-5	-
TGTGCCACCAGCAGCCCAGGGGGCACAGATACGCAGTATTTT	CATSSPGGTDTQYF	TRBV15	-	TRBJ2-3	-
TGCGCCAGCAGTGAGACTAGCGTTTACGAGCAGTACTTC	CASSETSVYEQYF	TRBV5-1	TRBD2	TRBJ2-7	-
TGTGCCAGCAGCCAGGTAGGGGAGGATATGAACACTGAAGCTTTCTTT	CASSQVGEDMNTEAFF	TRBV3-1/TRBV3-2	-	TRBJ1-1	few
TGCGCCAGCAGCCAGAGAGGACAGGCATCTGGAAACACCATATATTTT	CASSQRGQASGNTIYF	TRBV4-1	TRBD1	TRBJ1-3	-
TGTGCCAGCAGTGATGAGGGTATTAGCAATCAGCCCCAGCATTTT	CASSDEGISNQPQHF	TRBV2	-	TRBJ1-5	-
TGCAGCGTCCATGGAGTATCCCTCTATGGCTACACCTTC	CSVHGVSLYGYTF	TRBV29-1	-	TRBJ1-2	-
TGTGCCTGGACCTATCGCGATGAGCAGTTCTTC	CAWTYRDEQFF	TRBV30	-	TRBJ2-1	once
TGTGCCAGCTCATCCCAGGGTACCGGGGAGCTGTTTTTT	CASSSQGTGELFF	TRBV18	-	TRBJ2-2	-
TGTGCCAGCAGCTTAGCCTTACAGGGGGACGCTGAAGCTTTCTTT	CASSLALQGDAEAFF	TRBV11-2	TRBD1	TRBJ1-1	-
TGTGCCACTGCTTCGGGACAGGGTTTTTACGAGCAGTACTTC	CATASGQGFYEQYF	TRBV27	TRBD1	TRBJ2-7	-
TGTGCCACCAGCAGAGATGGGACAGCAATAAACTATGGCTACACCTTC	CATSRDGTAINYGYTF	TRBV15	TRBD1	TRBJ1-2	-
TGTGCCAGCAGTTCCCTGAAAGGGGGTAACTATGGCTACACCTTC	CASSSLKGGNYGYTF	TRBV28	-	TRBJ1-2	-
TGTGCCAGCTCACCACCTCAGGGGTCCAATGAGCAGTTCTTC	CASSPPQGSNEQFF	TRBV18	-	TRBJ2-1	-
TGTGCCAGTAGTAGCCCTTGGGCGGGAAGCTCCTACAATGAGCAGTTCTTC	CASSSPWAGSSYNEQFF	TRBV19	-	TRBJ2-1	-
TGTGCCAGCAGTTGGCTTGGACAGGGCTTGCATGAGCAGTTCTTC	CASSWLGQGLHEQFF	TRBV27	TRBD1	TRBJ2-1	-